This record covers a single T cell receptor beta chain. Its matching antigen is unknown. The CDR3 is 12 residues long. The germline V gene has CDR1 SGHNT and CDR2 YYREEE (reference sequence). The V end lost 9 bases, the J end lost 6 bases, and 15 bases lay between the germline ends. These data are taken from a study of T cell responses to AZD1222 COVID-19 vaccine. Findings and caveats of the study: Increases in Spike-specific TCR breadth and depth were seen after two AZD1222 doses. Unmutated variant regions are reportedly targeted by nearly half of spike-specific TCRs. Clonal diversity was possibly underestimated; the donors were predominantly white British and more often female. Repertoire sampling occurred only after the peak T cell response.

The protocol was immunoSEQ multiplex PCR, while the TCRdb copy is restricted to in-frame clones and leaves out a portion. Among around 110,000 clones listed, around nine tenths were seen once. The receptor was isolated from an adult in good health. The material was peripheral blood, obtained on day 0 of AZD1222 vaccination. The J gene is TRBJ1-1, the V gene TRBV5-4, with D uncertain. CDR3 coding DNA: TGTGCCACCCGATGGCAGGCGTCTGAAGCTTTCTTT. This sequence encodes CATRWQASEAFF.